The next 30 T cell receptor beta chains were all read from a single sample in a study of shared clonotypes between healthy human individuals. TCRdb's table, derived via immunoSEQ multiplex PCR, lists solely in-frame clones and lacks some. The sample has about 1,900,000 clones, about 95% seen once; the top ten hold roughly 1.2%. CD8 cells classed as naive were CD45RO-negative and positively selected for CCR7, excluding terminally differentiated effector memory CD45RA+ cells. The sample taken for sequencing was naive CD8+ T cells sorted from blood. The receptors here all came from a man aged 18-30 years in good health.

The table lists this clone with a count of one. This chain uses TRBV9 with TRBJ1-2; D gene unclear. Germline lookup yields CDR1 SGDLS and CDR2 YYNGEE. The CDR3 contains 13 residues. V shed 4 bases and J shed 6 bases, with 13 bases lying between them. The CDR3 coding sequence is TGTGCCAGCAGCCTCCTAGAGGGAGATGGCTACACCTTC. As protein: CASSLLEGDGYTF.

V usage is TRBV6-5 and J usage is TRBJ1-1; D remains ambiguous. Trimming took 4 bases from V and 1 from J, leaving 13 bases between them. CDR3 size: 15 residues. From germline, CDR1 is MNHEY and CDR2 SVGAGI. The CDR3 sequence is CASSSPTWENTEAFF. CDR3 DNA: TGTGCCAGCAGTTCCCCTACTTGGGAGAACACTGAAGCTTTCTTT.

The J gene is TRBJ2-7, the V gene TRBV11-1; 8 bases match TRBD1. Trimming took 4 bases from V and 3 from J; bases not matched to a gene: 2. The CDR3 is made up of 13 amino acids. In germline, CDR1 is SGHAT, CDR2 FQDESV (reference sequence). The CDR3 spells CASSSTGGYEQYF. The CDR3 DNA sequence: TGTGCCAGCAGCTCCACAGGGGGCTACGAGCAGTACTTC.

About this clone itself: This sample includes further DNA sequences coding for the same CDR3. The chain has TRBV5-4 and TRBJ2-7; no definite D call. V was trimmed by 5 bases and J by 0 bases, leaving 6 bases between them. The germline V gene has CDR1 SGHNT and CDR2 YYREEE (reference sequence). The length of the CDR3 is 12 residues. In DNA, the CDR3 is TGTGCCAGCAGTCCAGACTCCTACGAGCAGTACTTC. Protein: CASSPDSYEQYF. Looking up the rest from reference TRBV5-4 and TRBJ2-7 gives the full variable domain: ETGVTQSPTHLIKTRGQQVTLRCSSQSGHNTVSWYQQALGQGPQFIFQYYREEENGRGNFPPRFSGLQFPNYSSELNVNALELDDSALYLCASSPDSYEQYFGPGTRLTVT.

The chain links TRBV6-1 to TRBJ1-5, with 7 bases fitting TRBD1. V lost 4 bases, J lost 0 bases, and 6 bases stayed unmatched. CDR1 and CDR2 (germline): MNHNS, SASEGT. The CDR3 has 16 residues. The DNA of the CDR3 is TGTGCCAGCAGTGTATACAGGGGACCTAGCAATCAGCCCCAGCATTTT. As protein: CASSVYRGPSNQPQHF.

The CDR3 region is CASSLGGKSGYTF. CDR3 nucleotide sequence: TGTGCCAGCAGCTTAGGTGGAAAGAGTGGCTACACCTTC. The chain employs TRBV7-9 and TRBJ1-2; D not certain. CDR1 and CDR2 (germline): SEHNR, FQNEAQ (reference sequence). The CDR3 is 13 amino acids. V was shortened by 1 base and J by 7 bases, with 10 bases between the two germline ends. Full variable domain (rest looked up from reference TRBV7-9 and TRBJ1-2): DTGVSQNPRHKITKRGQNVTFRCDPISEHNRLYWYRQTLGQGPEFLTYFQNEAQLEKSRLLSDRFSAERPKGSFSTLEIQRTEQGDSAMYLCASSLGGKSGYTFGSGTRLTVV.

This clone has just one count. This chain joins TRBV7-9 and TRBJ2-7; no clear D gene. The CDR3 spans 13 residues. Trimming removed 5 bases from V and 2 bases from J, with 10 bases in between. CDR1 is SEHNR and CDR2 is FQNEAQ in the germline V gene (reference sequence). The CDR3 DNA follows: TGTGCCAGCAGCCTCCATGTAGCCTACGAGCAGTACTTC. It codes for CASSLHVAYEQYF. The variable domain in full, completed from reference TRBV7-9 and TRBJ2-7, reads DTGVSQNPRHKITKRGQNVTFRCDPISEHNRLYWYRQTLGQGPEFLTYFQNEAQLEKSRLLSDRFSAERPKGSFSTLEIQRTEQGDSAMYLCASSLHVAYEQYFGPGTRLTVT.

V gene TRBV7-9 combines with J gene TRBJ2-7; D may be TRBD1 (5 bases). This CDR3 contains 14 residues. V was pared by 4 bases and J by 7 bases, with 17 bases between. CDR1 and CDR2 (germline): SEHNR, FQNEAQ (reference sequence). This CDR3 reads CASSYDPGPSEQYF. CDR3 in DNA: TGTGCCAGCAGCTACGACCCAGGGCCGAGTGAGCAGTACTTC.

The rearrangement uses TRBV4-1 and TRBJ1-6; D is unresolved. The CDR3 contains 17 residues. Per germline, CDR1 MGHRA and CDR2 YSYEKL. Trimming shortened V by 6 bases and J by 5 bases, and 20 bases separated the two germline ends. CDR3 amino acids: CASRPTPTGQDNSPLHF. The CDR3 coding sequence is TGCGCCAGCAGGCCGACCCCTACGGGCCAGGATAATTCACCCCTCCACTTT.

The rearrangement uses TRBV5-1 and TRBJ2-7, with 8 bases identical to TRBD1. V dropped 4 bases and J dropped 3; count of bases not matched to a gene: 9. Germline-derived CDR1 and CDR2 are SGHRS and YFSETQ. There are 15 residues in the CDR3. Written as DNA, the CDR3 is TGCGCCAGCAGCGTTTGGCCAGGGGGCAACTACGAGCAGTACTTC. Amino acid sequence: CASSVWPGGNYEQYF.

This rearrangement joins TRBV7-9 to TRBJ2-5; 7 nucleotides line up with TRBD2. The CDR3 contains 13 residues. After removal of 5 bases from V and 5 bases from J, the junction contained 5 bases not matched to a gene. Germline V lookup: CDR1 SEHNR, CDR2 FQNEAQ (reference sequence). This CDR3 reads CASSLTSTETQYF. The CDR3 DNA reads TGTGCCAGCAGCCTGACTAGCACGGAGACCCAGTACTTC.

The chain joins TRBV27 to TRBJ2-7; 8 nucleotides align to TRBD2. This CDR3 is built from 16 residues. V shed 4 bases and J 1 base; nucleotides not matched to a gene: 9. CDR1 is MNHEY and CDR2 is SMNVEV in the germline V gene (reference sequence). CDR3: CASSYSSGPQSYEQYF. The DNA for the CDR3 is TGTGCCAGCAGTTATTCTAGCGGGCCACAATCCTACGAGCAGTACTTC.

A remark on this clone: Other DNA sequences in this specimen translate into the identical CDR3. The chain joins TRBV29-1 to TRBJ2-7, with D possibly being TRBD1 (5 bases). The CDR3 is 13 residues long. CDR1 and CDR2 from the germline V gene are SQVTM and ANQGSEA. V gave up 6 bases and J gave up 1 base, with 13 bases separating them. The CDR3: CSVVQGSSYEQYF. The CDR3 bases are TGCAGCGTGGTCCAGGGTTCTTCCTACGAGCAGTACTTC.

Of note for this clone: Other DNA sequences in this specimen translate into the identical CDR3. The chain employs TRBV14 and TRBJ2-1; D not certain. This CDR3 contains 13 residues. The V gene lost 2 bases and the J gene lost 0 bases, with 2 bases spanning the gap. The germline V gene has CDR1 SGHDN and CDR2 FVKESK. The CDR3 protein is CASSQSSYNEQFF. CDR3 in DNA: TGTGCCAGCAGCCAATCCTCCTACAATGAGCAGTTCTTC. Drawing the rest from reference TRBV14 and TRBJ2-1, the complete variable domain is EAGVTQFPSHSVIEKGQTVTLRCDPISGHDNLYWYRRVMGKEIKFLLHFVKESKQDESGMPNNRFLAERTGGTYSTLKVQPAELEDSGVYFCASSQSSYNEQFFGPGTRLTVL.

The gene calls are TRBV15 and TRBJ1-1; 8 nucleotides align to TRBD1. This CDR3 contains 15 residues. J was trimmed by 5 bases and V by 4 bases; bases with no gene match: 9. The germline gives CDR1 LNHNV, CDR2 YYDKDF (reference sequence). The CDR3 bases are TGTGCCACCAGCAAGGCGGCAGGGGGCTGGACTGAAGCTTTCTTT. Translated: CATSKAAGGWTEAFF.

The genes are TRBV7-9 and TRBJ2-7; tentative D call: TRBD1 (6 bases). Deletions cut 2 bases from V and 3 bases from J, with 11 bases between. CDR3 size: 14 residues. The germline V gene encodes CDR1 SEHNR and CDR2 FQNEAQ (reference sequence). Here the CDR3 DNA reads TGTGCCAGCAGCTTACATGCAGGGGACTACGAGCAGTACTTC. It specifies CASSLHAGDYEQYF.

About this clone: This specimen includes other DNA sequences encoding the same CDR3. CDR3: CASSFRGLGYEQYF. Written as DNA, the CDR3 is TGTGCCAGCAGTTTCCGTGGGCTAGGGTACGAGCAGTACTTC. The V call is TRBV28, the J call TRBJ2-7; D unclear. Between the trimmed V and J ends, which lost 3 bases and 4 bases, there was a span of 13 bases. The CDR3 is 14 residues long. Germline V gene sequence: CDR1 MDHEN, CDR2 SYDVKM.

The chain couples TRBV5-1 to TRBJ1-1; D unclear. V shed 0 bases and J shed 1 base, with 10 bases lying between them. The CDR3 consists of 15 residues. Looked up from germline, CDR1 is SGHRS and CDR2 is YFSETQ. The CDR3 is CASSLGWAANTEAFF. The CDR3, as DNA: TGCGCCAGCAGCTTGGGGTGGGCAGCGAACACTGAAGCTTTCTTT.

This chain uses TRBV5-4 with TRBJ2-7, with D possibly matching TRBD2 (6 bases). CDR3 length equals 15 residues. V was cut by 4 bases and J by 3 bases, with 17 bases left in between. CDR1 and CDR2 (germline): SGHNT, YYREEE (reference sequence). CDR3 sequence: CASSVAGGKYYEQYF. The CDR3 bases are TGTGCCAGCAGCGTGGCTGGCGGGAAATACTACGAGCAGTACTTC.

The chain combines TRBV7-9 with TRBJ2-3, with TRBD2 matching 11 bases. With 4 bases clipped from V and 3 bases from J, the junction kept 3 bases outside the gene matches. The CDR3 runs 15 residues. From germline, CDR1 is SEHNR and CDR2 FQNEAQ (reference sequence). CDR3 DNA sequence: TGTGCCAGCAGCTCGTCTAGCGGGAGGACAGATACGCAGTATTTT. It codes for CASSSSSGRTDTQYF.

CDR3 sequence (DNA): TGTGCCAGCAGCTCTGAAGGGGGCTTGGAAAAACTGTTTTTT. Translating it yields CASSSEGGLEKLFF. This chain uses TRBV7-9 with TRBJ1-4; 7 positions match TRBD1. Looked up from germline, CDR1 is SEHNR and CDR2 is FQNEAQ (reference sequence). The CDR3 is made up of 14 amino acids. V was clipped by 4 bases and J by 8 bases; unmatched bases: 7.

Comment on this clone: Within the sample, other DNA sequences also encode this same CDR3. This chain connects TRBV6-5 to TRBJ2-7, with a tentative D call TRBD1 (6 bases). This CDR3 spans 14 amino acids. The germline V gene encodes CDR1 MNHEY and CDR2 SVGAGI. Between the trimmed V and J ends, which lost 0 bases and 2 bases, there was a span of 8 bases. This chain's CDR3 is CASSYSGATYEQYF. CDR3 coding DNA: TGTGCCAGCAGTTACTCGGGGGCGACCTACGAGCAGTACTTC.

This chain links TRBV25-1 with TRBJ1-3; D is unresolved. CDR1 is MGHDK and CDR2 is SYGVNS in the germline V gene. V lost 2 bases and J 3 bases, leaving 8 bases between the germline ends. The CDR3 is 14 residues long. Here the CDR3 reads CASSETQIGNTIYF. The DNA of the CDR3 is TGTGCCAGCAGTGAAACCCAAATTGGAAACACCATATATTTT.

Comments on this clone: The sample holds other DNA sequences that translate to the same CDR3. V and J are TRBV6-5 and TRBJ2-7; TRBD2 matches at 8 bases. V lost 2 bases to trimming and J lost 3 bases; unmatched junction nucleotides: 6. The CDR3 loop spans 15 amino acids. Germline V gene sequence: CDR1 MNHEY, CDR2 SVGAGI. CDR3 residues: CASSYGTSGGYEQYF. The CDR3 DNA sequence: TGTGCCAGCAGTTACGGTACTAGCGGAGGCTACGAGCAGTACTTC.

This rearrangement joins TRBV6-5 to TRBJ2-2; maybe TRBD2 (5 bases). The CDR3 spans 15 residues. Trimming took 0 bases from V and 9 from J, leaving 14 bases between them. The germline V gene has CDR1 MNHEY and CDR2 SVGAGI. CDR3 in amino acids: CASSYSEENYRELFF. The CDR3 bases are TGTGCCAGCAGTTACTCGGAGGAAAACTACCGGGAGCTGTTTTTT.

In DNA form, the CDR3 reads TGCGCCAGCAGCCAGGGACTAGCGGGAGAAGAGGGAGAGACCCAGTACTTC. It is translated as CASSQGLAGEEGETQYF. The chain recombines TRBV4-3 with TRBJ2-5, with 14 positions matching TRBD2. CDR3 length: 17 residues. CDR1 is LGHNA, CDR2 YSLEER, per germline. The J segment lost 4 bases and the V segment lost 3 bases, leaving 7 bases of the junction unmatched.

Regarding this clone: The sample contains more than one DNA sequence encoding this CDR3. The chain joins TRBV4-1 to TRBJ1-5; D is undetermined. The CDR3 has 14 residues. The V and J ends lost 1 base and 6 bases respectively, with 10 bases between them. The germline gives CDR1 MGHRA, CDR2 YSYEKL. The DNA of the CDR3 is TGCGCCAGCAGCCAAGTTGGGGAGGGTCAGCCCCAGCATTTT. Translated: CASSQVGEGQPQHF.

V and J are TRBV27 and TRBJ2-7, with no clear D. Germline-derived CDR1 and CDR2 are MNHEY and SMNVEV (reference sequence). CDR3 length: 14 residues. V was shortened by 5 bases and J by 0 bases, with 11 bases between the two germline ends. The CDR3 bases are TGTGCCAGCAGTCGTACTCTTAGCTCCTACGAGCAGTACTTC. This gives the protein CASSRTLSSYEQYF.

The genes are TRBV7-9 and TRBJ2-4; 9 positions match TRBD1. Per the germline V gene, CDR1 is SEHNR and CDR2 is FQNEAQ (reference sequence). The J segment lost 3 bases and the V segment lost 1 base, leaving 4 bases of the junction unmatched. The CDR3 runs to 16 residues. The CDR3: CASSLGQGVVKNIQYF. The CDR3 DNA is TGTGCCAGCAGCTTAGGACAGGGGGTAGTCAAAAACATTCAGTACTTC. Combining the CDR3 with reference TRBV7-9 and TRBJ2-4 gives the whole variable domain DTGVSQNPRHKITKRGQNVTFRCDPISEHNRLYWYRQTLGQGPEFLTYFQNEAQLEKSRLLSDRFSAERPKGSFSTLEIQRTEQGDSAMYLCASSLGQGVVKNIQYFGAGTRLSVL.

V is TRBV5-6 and J is TRBJ2-5, with a tentative D call TRBD2 (5 bases). Germline CDR1 and CDR2: SGHDT and YYEEEE. The CDR3 has 14 residues. The V and J ends lost 0 bases and 4 bases respectively, with 10 bases between them. CDR3 protein: CASSLDTGGETQYF. In DNA, the CDR3 is TGTGCCAGCAGCTTGGATACCGGAGGAGAGACCCAGTACTTC.